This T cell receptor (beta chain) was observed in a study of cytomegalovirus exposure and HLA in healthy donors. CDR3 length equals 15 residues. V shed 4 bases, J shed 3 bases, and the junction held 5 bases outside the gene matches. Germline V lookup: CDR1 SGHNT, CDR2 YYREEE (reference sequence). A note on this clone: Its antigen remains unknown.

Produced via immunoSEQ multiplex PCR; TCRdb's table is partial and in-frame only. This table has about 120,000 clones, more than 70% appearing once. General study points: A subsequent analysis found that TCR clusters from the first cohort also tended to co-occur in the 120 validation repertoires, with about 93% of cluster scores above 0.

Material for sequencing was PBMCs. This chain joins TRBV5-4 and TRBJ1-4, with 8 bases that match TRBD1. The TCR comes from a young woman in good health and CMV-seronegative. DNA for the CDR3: TGTGCCAGCAGCCGGACAGGGCCAGCTAATGAAAAACTGTTTTTT. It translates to CASSRTGPANEKLFF.